Listed below are T cell receptor beta chains from one sample, sequenced in a study of T cell clonotyping in hematopoietic cell transplantation. Sequencing was performed with immunoSEQ multiplex PCR; in TCRdb, only in-frame clones are kept and a portion is missing. This table holds some 40,000 clones, less than 95% found once. The sequenced material came from peripheral blood mononuclear cells. Receptors originate from a woman aged 45-65 years in good health. Some clones in this sample may be carry-over from other donors' samples. CDR3s leave out the opening cysteine and the closing phenylalanine or tryptophan. Each record gives: CDR3 protein, V gene, J gene, clone size. The listing skips clone size in some rows; elsewhere it reads once, few, many or a size class.

cdr3_aa: ASSPRQRRGYGYT; v_call: TRBV5-8; j_call: TRBJ1-2; clone_size: NA
cdr3_aa: ATTGQAEAF; v_call: TRBV6-1; j_call: TRBJ1-1; clone_size: NA
cdr3_aa: ASTPRDRDNNEQF; v_call: TRBV6-5; j_call: TRBJ2-1; clone_size: NA
cdr3_aa: ATSRDRWENTEAF; v_call: TRBV15; j_call: TRBJ1-1; clone_size: NA
cdr3_aa: ASSPAHDIRGEAF; v_call: TRBV7-2; j_call: TRBJ1-1; clone_size: NA
cdr3_aa: ASSIGQGNTEAF; v_call: TRBV19; j_call: TRBJ1-1; clone_size: few
cdr3_aa: ASSPRNSGGTDTQY; v_call: TRBV7-2; j_call: TRBJ2-3; clone_size: NA
cdr3_aa: ASSVEGPGSGANVLT; v_call: TRBV9; j_call: TRBJ2-6; clone_size: NA
cdr3_aa: ASSLMEEGTQY; v_call: TRBV7-9; j_call: TRBJ2-3; clone_size: NA
cdr3_aa: ASSLVGQGPYEQY; v_call: TRBV7-6; j_call: TRBJ2-7; clone_size: NA
cdr3_aa: AWSVFTLAGELF; v_call: TRBV30; j_call: TRBJ2-2; clone_size: NA
cdr3_aa: ASTSGVGNTIY; v_call: TRBV28; j_call: TRBJ1-3; clone_size: NA
cdr3_aa: ASSVTGAGTEAF; v_call: TRBV27; j_call: TRBJ1-1; clone_size: NA
cdr3_aa: ASSAHQAGDSPLH; v_call: TRBV7-9; j_call: TRBJ1-6; clone_size: NA
cdr3_aa: ASSLGTSGGITDTQY; v_call: TRBV7-9; j_call: TRBJ2-3; clone_size: once
cdr3_aa: ASSSPGLAAYNEQF; v_call: TRBV7-8; j_call: TRBJ2-1; clone_size: NA
cdr3_aa: ASRETGTSEKLF; v_call: TRBV7-2; j_call: TRBJ1-4; clone_size: NA
cdr3_aa: ASSLEWDSAYEQY; v_call: TRBV5-5; j_call: TRBJ2-7; clone_size: NA
cdr3_aa: ASSLLGRNTGELF; v_call: TRBV7-6; j_call: TRBJ2-2; clone_size: few
cdr3_aa: ASSLVGLAADTQY; v_call: TRBV11-1; j_call: TRBJ2-3; clone_size: few
cdr3_aa: ASSDARGDAGTQY; v_call: TRBV5-1; j_call: TRBJ2-3; clone_size: NA
cdr3_aa: ASRGGVGQPQH; v_call: TRBV7-2; j_call: TRBJ1-5; clone_size: NA
cdr3_aa: ASSHRTGHDSGELF; v_call: TRBV23-1; j_call: TRBJ2-2; clone_size: NA